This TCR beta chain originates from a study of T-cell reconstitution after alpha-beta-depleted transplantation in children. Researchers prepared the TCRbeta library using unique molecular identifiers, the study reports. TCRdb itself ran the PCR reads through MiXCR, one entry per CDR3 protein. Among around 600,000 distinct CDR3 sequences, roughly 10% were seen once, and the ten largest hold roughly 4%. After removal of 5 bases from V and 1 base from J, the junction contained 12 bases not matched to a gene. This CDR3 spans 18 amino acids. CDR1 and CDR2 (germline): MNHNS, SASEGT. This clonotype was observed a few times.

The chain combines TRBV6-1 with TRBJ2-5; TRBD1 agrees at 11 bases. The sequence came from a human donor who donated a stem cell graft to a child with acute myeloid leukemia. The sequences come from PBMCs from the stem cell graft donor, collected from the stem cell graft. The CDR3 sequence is CASSPRTGGLAVQETQYF. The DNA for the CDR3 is TGTGCCAGCAGTCCCCGGACAGGGGGCCTAGCGGTCCAAGAGACCCAGTACTTC.